This entry describes one TCR beta chain. The sample originates from a study of blood T cell repertoires in COVID-19. Trimming left V 1 base short and J 0 bases short, with 20 bases between. CDR1 and CDR2 from the germline V gene are SGHRS and YFSETQ. This CDR3 is 18 amino acids long. Method: immunoSEQ multiplex PCR; TCRdb's copy keeps in-frame clones and lacks some. The top ten clones hold 11% of a sample with around 320,000 clones, about 90% of them seen once. This TCR came from a woman in her twenties or thirties with COVID-19, enrolled during active disease. The chain combines TRBV5-1 with TRBJ2-7; maybe TRBD2 (6 bases). Source material: peripheral blood. Here the CDR3 DNA reads TGCGCCAGCAGCTTGATCAGTGGAGGGACCCTTGGCTCCTACGAGCAGTACTTC. It translates to CASSLISGGTLGSYEQYF.